These 20 T cell receptor beta chains were sequenced from one sample in a study of glioma-infiltrating T cells after dendritic cell vaccination. The time point: after dendritic cell vaccination, including at tumor progression/relapse. Data came from immunoSEQ multiplex PCR; TCRdb stores just in-frame clones and leaves some out. This sample yields more than 55,000 clones, of which 85% to 90% are seen a single time; approximately 9.6% belongs to the top ten. The source was blood, collected after dendritic cell vaccination. Receptors originate from a human donor with glioblastoma.

In DNA, the CDR3 is TGTGCCAGCGGGCGGACTAGCGGGGGCCCAGATACGCAGTATTTT. Encoded protein: CASGRTSGGPDTQYF. The V call is TRBV6-4, the J call TRBJ2-3, with 13 bases fitting TRBD2. The trim removed 8 bases at V and 4 bases at J, leaving 6 bases unmatched. Germline V gene lookup returns CDR1 MRHNA and CDR2 SNTAGT. The length of the CDR3 is 15 residues.

The chain carries TRBV19 and TRBJ2-3; 13 bases fit TRBD2. The V gene's germline CDR1 is LNHDA and CDR2 SQIVND (reference sequence). The CDR3 contains 16 residues. V shed 6 bases and J 6 bases; nucleotides not matched to a gene: 9. CDR3 sequence (DNA): TGTGCCAGTAGCACGGGACTAGCGGGGCTCGGGGATACGCAGTATTTT. This encodes CASSTGLAGLGDTQYF.

This sequence joins TRBV7-9 and TRBJ2-1, with 7 bases aligning to TRBD2. CDR3 size: 14 residues. The V gene's germline CDR1 is SEHNR and CDR2 FQNEAQ (reference sequence). V lost 7 bases to trimming and J lost 2 bases; unmatched junction nucleotides: 5. Here the CDR3 reads CASTPREAYNEQFF. The DNA of the CDR3 is TGTGCCAGCACCCCCCGGGAGGCCTACAATGAGCAGTTCTTC.

The chain is built from TRBV30 and TRBJ1-1; D unresolved. The V and J ends lost 2 bases and 0 bases respectively, with 10 bases between them. Germline CDR1 GTSNPN, CDR2 SVGIG (reference sequence). This CDR3 is built from 14 residues. The CDR3 reads CAWSTASLNTEAFF. DNA of the CDR3: TGTGCCTGGAGTACAGCTTCCCTGAACACTGAAGCTTTCTTT.

This clone was recorded a few times. J is TRBJ2-2 and V is TRBV7-2; possible D gene TRBD1, 6 bases. Germline assignment: CDR1 SGHTA and CDR2 FQGNSA. V lost 1 base to trimming and J lost 2 bases, with 11 bases between them. The CDR3 has 16 amino acids. For the CDR3, the DNA is TGTGCCAGCAGCTTAGTTGGGGGCTATAACACCGGGGAGCTGTTTTTT. Residues: CASSLVGGYNTGELFF.

The rearrangement joins TRBV6-5 to TRBJ2-3, with unresolved D. With 2 bases removed from V and 0 bases from J, the gap between germline ends came to 6 bases. The germline CDR1 and CDR2 sequences are MNHEY and SVGAGI. CDR3 length equals 14 residues. The CDR3 nucleotides read TGTGCCAGCAGTTACGGCGGTAGCACAGATACGCAGTATTTT. Translation gives CASSYGGSTDTQYF.

The V call is TRBV30, the J call TRBJ1-1; D is perhaps TRBD1 (6 bases). With 3 bases removed from V and 2 bases from J, the gap between germline ends came to 28 bases. The length of the CDR3 is 19 residues. CDR1 is GTSNPN, CDR2 SVGIG, per germline (reference sequence). DNA of the CDR3: TGTGCCTGGAGGGCCCCCGTACAAGATCTGGGGGCTTTAAACACTGAAGCTTTCTTT. Protein product: CAWRAPVQDLGALNTEAFF.

This chain links TRBV18 with TRBJ1-3, with D perhaps matching TRBD1 (5 bases). The germline gives CDR1 KGHSH, CDR2 LQKENI. The CDR3 consists of 16 residues. Trimming took 4 bases from V and 0 from J, leaving 13 bases between them. The CDR3 DNA sequence: TGTGCCAGCTCACACCGGGACGGGAGCTCTGGAAACACCATATATTTT. Translated: CASSHRDGSSGNTIYF.

Only a few counts were recorded for this clone. This chain connects TRBV7-2 to TRBJ2-2, with a possible D match to TRBD2 (7 bases). Between the trimmed V and J ends, which lost 0 bases and 3 bases, there was a span of 14 bases. Per germline, CDR1 SGHTA and CDR2 FQGNSA. This CDR3 is built from 17 residues. CDR3 loop: CASSLASGGADTGELFF. CDR3 sequence (DNA): TGTGCCAGCAGCTTAGCAAGTGGGGGGGCTGACACCGGGGAGCTGTTTTTT.

This chain connects TRBV5-1 to TRBJ2-7; perhaps TRBD1 as D (6 bases). V was clipped by 3 bases and J by 7 bases, with 23 bases between them. The CDR3 sequence is 16 residues long. Germline CDR1 is SGHRS and CDR2 is YFSETQ. DNA for the CDR3: TGCGCCAGCAGCTCGATGGACAGCTTGTTACCCTGGGAGCAGTACTTC. Its translation is CASSSMDSLLPWEQYF.

The chain has TRBV7-9 and TRBJ2-7; D is unresolved. The CDR3 covers 12 residues. From germline, CDR1 is SEHNR and CDR2 FQNEAQ (reference sequence). V lost 1 base to trimming and J lost 1 base, with 2 bases between them. CDR3 sequence (DNA): TGTGCCAGCAGCTTAGTATCCTACGAGCAGTACTTC. Its protein is CASSLVSYEQYF.

This sequence joins TRBV19 and TRBJ1-2; D not certain. The CDR3 totals 14 residues. The V gene's germline CDR1 is LNHDA and CDR2 SQIVND (reference sequence). Trimming removed 3 bases at V and 0 bases at J, with 8 bases between. CDR3 residues: CASSISFTNYGYTF. The DNA for the CDR3 is TGTGCCAGTAGTATTAGTTTTACTAACTATGGCTACACCTTC.

This clone appeared a few times. V usage is TRBV10-3 and J usage is TRBJ1-1; D is possibly TRBD1 (5 bases). Germline assignment: CDR1 ENHRY and CDR2 SYGVKD. This CDR3 region has 14 residues. V gave up 0 bases and J gave up 6 bases, with 11 bases separating them. CDR3 protein: CAISESAAGAEAFF. The CDR3 DNA is TGTGCCATCAGTGAGTCAGCCGCGGGGGCTGAAGCTTTCTTT.

The rearrangement uses TRBV11-2 and TRBJ1-2; 7 bases match TRBD1. The CDR3 sequence is 14 residues long. Germline loops: CDR1 SGHAT, CDR2 FQNNGV. V was clipped by 5 bases and J by 0 bases; unmatched bases: 3. CDR3 sequence: CASSHGTANYGYTF. CDR3 nucleotides: TGTGCCAGCAGCCATGGGACAGCTAACTATGGCTACACCTTC.

This clone was picked up a small number of times. The gene calls are TRBV6-5 and TRBJ2-2, with D perhaps TRBD2 (5 bases). The CDR3 runs to 15 residues. V lost 6 bases and J 4 bases, leaving 15 bases between the germline ends. The germline CDR1 and CDR2 sequences are MNHEY and SVGAGI. CDR3 sequence (DNA): TGTGCCAGCAGCCCCAATGGGAGAGCCACCGGGGAGCTGTTTTTT. Translation: CASSPNGRATGELFF.

The rearrangement uses TRBV4-2 and TRBJ1-5; a weak D match, TRBD1 (5 bases). Germline-derived CDR1 and CDR2 are LGHNA and YNFKEQ. This CDR3 has 16 residues. The V end was cut by 0 bases, the J end by 0 bases, with 9 bases between. The chain's CDR3 is CASSQEQGSSNQPQHF. CDR3 in DNA: TGTGCCAGCAGCCAAGAGCAGGGATCTAGCAATCAGCCCCAGCATTTT.

The chain has TRBV9 and TRBJ1-1; no firm D call. The CDR3 length is 14 residues. Trimming stripped 4 bases from V and 6 bases from J, with 16 bases between. Per germline, CDR1 SGDLS and CDR2 YYNGEE. CDR3 DNA sequence: TGTGCCAGCAGCCCGCTGGGAGGGTTCCCTGAAGCTTTCTTT. Translating it yields CASSPLGGFPEAFF.

The chain employs TRBV5-4 and TRBJ2-7; a possible D gene is TRBD2 (5 bases). Germline V CDR1 and CDR2: SGHNT, YYREEE (reference sequence). The CDR3 spans 12 residues. Trimming cost V 4 bases and J 5 bases, with 10 bases left between them. The DNA for the CDR3 is TGTGCCAGCAGCCGAGGGTCAGACGAGCAGTACTTC. This gives the protein CASSRGSDEQYF.

The chain carries TRBV10-3 and TRBJ2-5, with D possibly being TRBD2 (5 bases). V was trimmed by 6 bases and J by 5 bases, leaving 13 bases between them. Germline V gene sequence: CDR1 ENHRY, CDR2 SYGVKD. The CDR3 consists of 13 residues. CDR3 nucleotides: TGTGCCATCAGCATGACTAACGGGGAGACCCAGTACTTC. As protein: CAISMTNGETQYF.

This sequence joins TRBV7-6 and TRBJ1-2, with TRBD1 as a possible D gene (6 bases). Germline CDR1 is SGHVS and CDR2 is FNYEAQ. V dropped 1 base and J dropped 2 bases, with 14 bases sitting between them. The CDR3 contains 16 residues. The CDR3 DNA is TGTGCCAGCAGCTTAGGTGGTCGTACAGGGAACTATGGCTACACCTTC. Its translation: CASSLGGRTGNYGYTF.